The 13 T cell receptor beta chains below were found in one sample sequenced in a study of shared clonotypes between healthy human individuals. Sequencing used immunoSEQ multiplex PCR; TCRdb keeps in-frame clones, though not all of them. This table has 400,000 to 600,000 clones, 79% appearing once. Sequencing was performed on PBMCs. These receptors all stem from a woman in her forties in good health. Some clones in this sample may be carry-over from other donors' samples.

The chain recombines TRBV9 with TRBJ2-3; D not certain. Germline values: CDR1 SGDLS, CDR2 YYNGEE. V lost 3 bases and J 2 bases, leaving 10 bases between the germline ends. This CDR3 has 14 residues. CDR3 bases: TGTGCCAGCAGCGGTGGTCAGCTCACAGATACGCAGTATTTT. Residues: CASSGGQLTDTQYF.

The CDR3 sequence: CASSVGSGRAFTDTQYF. CDR3 in DNA: TGTGCCAGCAGCGTAGGAAGCGGGAGGGCCTTTACAGATACGCAGTATTTT. The chain uses TRBV9 and TRBJ2-3; 10 bases are a match to TRBD2. CDR3 length: 17 amino acids. Germline V gene sequence: CDR1 SGDLS, CDR2 YYNGEE. J lost 3 bases, V lost 0 bases, and 7 bases had no gene match. Filled out from reference TRBV9 and TRBJ2-3, the complete variable domain reads DSGVTQTPKHLITATGQRVTLRCSPRSGDLSVYWYQQSLDQGLQFLIQYYNGEERAKGNILERFSAQQFPDLHSELNLSSLELGDSALYFCASSVGSGRAFTDTQYFGPGTRLTVL.

The chain has TRBV5-1 and TRBJ2-7; possibly TRBD2 for D (6 bases). The CDR3 has 15 amino acids. Looked up from germline, CDR1 is SGHRS and CDR2 is YFSETQ. Trimming shortened V by 0 bases and J by 0 bases, and 10 bases separated the two germline ends. The CDR3 here is CASSLAAGSSYEQYF. The CDR3 bases are TGCGCCAGCAGCTTGGCGGCGGGGAGCTCCTACGAGCAGTACTTC.

The chain has TRBV11-3 and TRBJ1-1; 7 bases map to TRBD1. The CDR3 totals 13 residues. J was trimmed by 4 bases and V by 5 bases; bases with no gene match: 4. Germline V gives CDR1 SGHNT, CDR2 YENEEA. The CDR3: CASSRQGSTEAFF. The CDR3 DNA reads TGTGCCAGCAGCCGACAGGGTAGCACTGAAGCTTTCTTT.

The V gene is TRBV9, the J gene TRBJ2-1; 7 nucleotides agree with TRBD2. Germline lookup yields CDR1 SGDLS and CDR2 YYNGEE. The CDR3 consists of 16 residues. Losses at the gene ends were 3 bases for V and 4 bases for J; bases not matched to a gene: 10. The CDR3 region has the DNA TGTGCCAGCAGCGCCGTGACTAGCCGTGGTTACAATGAGCAGTTCTTC. Its translation is CASSAVTSRGYNEQFF.

CDR3 bases: TGTGCCAGCAGCCCCTCCCGGGACAGGGGGCCGAATGAAAAACTGTTTTTT. It specifies CASSPSRDRGPNEKLFF. The V gene is TRBV7-8, the J gene TRBJ1-4; 12 bases map to TRBD1. CDR3 length equals 17 residues. The V and J ends lost 5 bases and 5 bases, in that order; junction bases with no gene match: 9. Germline values: CDR1 SGHVS, CDR2 FQNEAQ.

The V call is TRBV5-3, the J call TRBJ2-7, with 11 nucleotides matching TRBD2. TRBV5-3 is an ORF; its function is uncertain. With V trimmed by 1 base and J by 2 bases, 11 bases remained unmatched. The CDR3 extends over 18 amino acids. The CDR3 coding sequence is TGTGCCAGAAGCTTGTCCCCCTCTACTAGCGGGAGTCCCTACGAGCAGTACTTC. This gives the protein CARSLSPSTSGSPYEQYF.

CDR3 nucleotide sequence: TGTGCCAGCAGCTTAAGGCTGGGTCCGAGCTCCGAGCAGTACTTC. This translates into CASSLRLGPSSEQYF. The chain has TRBV7-8 and TRBJ2-7, with unresolved D. V was trimmed by 2 bases and J by 6 bases, leaving 17 bases between them. This CDR3 comprises 15 residues. CDR1 SGHVS and CDR2 FQNEAQ come from the germline V gene. Looking up the rest from reference TRBV7-8 and TRBJ2-7 gives the full variable domain: GAGVSQSPRYKVAKRGQDVALRCDPISGHVSLFWYQQALGQGPEFLTYFQNEAQLDKSGLPSDRFFAERPEGSVSTLKIQRTQQEDSAVYLCASSLRLGPSSEQYFGPGTRLTVT.

The chain employs TRBV18 and TRBJ2-1, with D uncertain. The length of the CDR3 is 13 residues. V lost 2 bases, J lost 5 bases, and 7 bases lay in between. Germline CDR1 reads KGHSH; CDR2 reads LQKENI. The CDR3 DNA follows: TGTGCCAGCTCACCAAGCCGGGACAATGAGCAGTTCTTC. Translated: CASSPSRDNEQFF.

V is TRBV5-1 and J is TRBJ2-7; D is tentatively TRBD1 or TRBD2 (6 bases each). The CDR3 is 15 amino acids. V shed 4 bases and J shed 5 bases, with 19 bases lying between them. The germline V gene has CDR1 SGHRS and CDR2 YFSETQ. CDR3 residues: CASSPGWGALNEQYF. CDR3 coding DNA: TGCGCCAGCAGCCCCGGTTGGGGGGCCCTCAACGAGCAGTACTTC.

CDR3 nucleotide sequence: TGTGCCAGCAGCTTAGCCCGGAGAGGCGCGCGAAGCTCCTACAATGAGCAGTTCTTC. It yields the protein CASSLARRGARSSYNEQFF. The V gene is TRBV7-6, the J gene TRBJ2-1, with D unclear. The CDR3 contains 19 residues. V was clipped by 0 bases and J by 0 bases, with 18 bases between them. CDR1 is SGHVS and CDR2 is FNYEAQ in the germline V gene.

The chain links TRBV4-1 to TRBJ2-5, with TRBD1 matching 11 bases. The J segment lost 5 bases and the V segment lost 4 bases, leaving 6 bases of the junction unmatched. Germline CDR1 MGHRA, CDR2 YSYEKL. The CDR3 runs to 15 residues. CDR3 protein: CASSPGQGADETQYF. The CDR3, as DNA: TGCGCCAGCAGCCCCGGACAGGGGGCAGATGAGACCCAGTACTTC.

This clone came up once. V usage is TRBV6-1 and J usage is TRBJ1-5; D perhaps matches TRBD1 (5 bases). V gave up 4 bases and J gave up 4 bases, with 20 bases separating them. Germline lookup yields CDR1 MNHNS and CDR2 SASEGT. CDR3 size: 17 residues. This CDR3 reads CASSARGGRAENQPQHF. Written as DNA, the CDR3 is TGTGCCAGCAGTGCCCGCGGGGGACGGGCGGAAAATCAGCCCCAGCATTTT.